This is a list of T cell receptor beta chains from one sample in a study of blood T cell repertoires in COVID-19. Clones were sequenced by immunoSEQ multiplex PCR, and TCRdb holds only the in-frame ones, with some missing. The sample shows about 220,000 clones, roughly 85% of them seen only once. Input material: peripheral blood. Receptors were obtained from a man aged 30 to 45 who had recovered from COVID-19. CDR3s include the opening cysteine and the closing phenylalanine or tryptophan. Fields, in order: J gene, clone size, V gene, D gene, CDR3 protein, CDR3 DNA. The D gene is left open where the match is weak. The size of a clone is reported for some rows only, either as once, few or many, or as a class for expanded clones.

j_gene: TRBJ1-2
abundance: .
v_gene: TRBV5-4
d_gene: .
CDR3aa: CASSVGGGYGYTF
CDR3nt: TGTGCCAGCAGTGTGGGCGGGGGTTATGGCTACACCTTC

j_gene: TRBJ1-5
abundance: .
v_gene: TRBV18
d_gene: .
CDR3aa: CASSPGAMGNQPQHF
CDR3nt: TGTGCCAGCTCACCAGGGGCGATGGGGAATCAGCCCCAGCATTTT

j_gene: TRBJ2-1
abundance: once
v_gene: TRBV11-2
d_gene: .
CDR3aa: CASRFFSGRAYNEQFF
CDR3nt: TGTGCCAGCAGGTTCTTTAGCGGAAGGGCCTACAATGAGCAGTTCTTC

j_gene: TRBJ2-5
abundance: once
v_gene: TRBV10-2
d_gene: .
CDR3aa: CASSENLGAAEETQYF
CDR3nt: TGCGCCAGCAGTGAGAATCTGGGTGCGGCTGAAGAGACCCAGTACTTC

j_gene: TRBJ1-2
abundance: .
v_gene: TRBV5-1
d_gene: TRBD1
CDR3aa: CASSLGQGEGYTF
CDR3nt: TGCGCCAGCAGCTTGGGACAGGGGGAAGGCTACACCTTC

j_gene: TRBJ2-3
abundance: .
v_gene: TRBV5-5
d_gene: .
CDR3aa: CASSLADWVADTQYF
CDR3nt: TGTGCCAGCAGCTTGGCGGACTGGGTAGCAGATACGCAGTATTTT

j_gene: TRBJ2-1
abundance: .
v_gene: TRBV6-2/TRBV6-3
d_gene: TRBD2
CDR3aa: CASSWAPVTSASSYNEQFF
CDR3nt: TGTGCCAGCAGTTGGGCCCCCGTGACTAGCGCCAGCTCCTACAATGAGCAGTTCTTC

j_gene: TRBJ1-5
abundance: .
v_gene: TRBV30
d_gene: TRBD1
CDR3aa: CAFSTGTVNQPQHF
CDR3nt: TGTGCCTTTTCGACAGGGACGGTCAATCAGCCCCAGCATTTT

j_gene: TRBJ2-1
abundance: .
v_gene: TRBV7-6
d_gene: TRBD2
CDR3aa: CASSRGASGYNEQFF
CDR3nt: TGTGCCAGCAGCCGAGGGGCTAGCGGCTACAATGAGCAGTTCTTC

j_gene: TRBJ2-5
abundance: once
v_gene: TRBV18
d_gene: .
CDR3aa: CASSSSSRTQETQYF
CDR3nt: TGTGCCAGCTCATCCAGTTCTAGAACTCAAGAGACCCAGTACTTC

j_gene: TRBJ1-2
abundance: .
v_gene: TRBV25-1
d_gene: TRBD1
CDR3aa: CASSPRTGDGYGYTF
CDR3nt: TGTGCCAGCAGTCCCCGGACAGGGGATGGTTATGGCTACACCTTC

j_gene: TRBJ2-3
abundance: once
v_gene: TRBV7-8
d_gene: TRBD2
CDR3aa: CASSSLADTDTQYF
CDR3nt: TGTGCCAGCAGCTCACTAGCGGACACAGATACGCAGTATTTT

j_gene: TRBJ1-1
abundance: .
v_gene: TRBV5-1
d_gene: .
CDR3aa: CASSLGGGRGNTEAFF
CDR3nt: TGCGCCAGCAGCTTGGGGGGAGGTCGGGGTAACACTGAAGCTTTCTTT

j_gene: TRBJ2-1
abundance: .
v_gene: TRBV10-2
d_gene: TRBD2
CDR3aa: CASSDLRGGWNEQFF
CDR3nt: TGCGCCAGCAGTGACCTCCGGGGGGGCTGGAATGAGCAGTTCTTC

j_gene: TRBJ1-2
abundance: .
v_gene: TRBV30
d_gene: .
CDR3aa: CAWSVWNRAVGYTF
CDR3nt: TGTGCCTGGAGTGTTTGGAACAGGGCGGTTGGCTACACCTTC

j_gene: TRBJ1-2
abundance: .
v_gene: TRBV7-2
d_gene: TRBD1
CDR3aa: CASSSGQEWAGYTF
CDR3nt: TGTGCCAGCAGCTCGGGACAGGAATGGGCTGGCTACACCTTC